This passage covers 25 T cell receptor beta chains from one sample sequenced in a study of T-cell memory formation after mild COVID-19. TCRdb redid the calling of the 5' RACE reads with MiXCR, one entry per CDR3 protein. The data hold 380,000 or so distinct CDR3 sequences, with roughly an eighth observed a single time. Sequencing input: PBMCs or a T cell subset sorted from them (not recorded which). These receptors were obtained from a man aged 18 to 30 who had mild COVID-19 (a few samples of this study predate the infection). Cell type and time point are not known.

This rearrangement joins TRBV20-1 to TRBJ1-5; TRBD1 matches 10 bases. The CDR3 has 16 residues. Germline trimming cut 6 bases from V and 0 bases from J; bases unmatched to any gene: 8. From germline, CDR1 is DFQATT and CDR2 SNEGSKA (reference sequence). CDR3 bases: TGCAGTGCGGCCGGGACAGGGGTGGGTAGCAATCAGCCCCAGCATTTT. Translation gives CSAAGTGVGSNQPQHF.

This clonotype has only a few counts. The chain employs TRBV7-2 and TRBJ2-5, with TRBD2 matching over 11 bases. The V segment lost 4 bases and the J segment 2 bases; nucleotides outside the gene matches: 6. This CDR3 spans 16 amino acids. Germline-derived CDR1 and CDR2 are SGHTA and FQGNSA. The CDR3: CASSWGTSGGQETQYF. The CDR3 DNA is TGTGCCAGCAGCTGGGGCACTAGCGGGGGACAAGAGACCCAGTACTTC.

This clonotype was counted at least ten times. As DNA, the CDR3 is TGTGCCAGCATTTCTCCGGGACAGAACACCGGGGAGCTGTTTTTT. As protein: CASISPGQNTGELFF. The chain links TRBV28 to TRBJ2-2; D is perhaps TRBD1 (6 bases). CDR3 length: 15 residues. The V end was cut by 7 bases, the J end by 1 base, with 13 bases between. Per the germline V gene, CDR1 is MDHEN and CDR2 is SYDVKM.

This chain links TRBV5-1 with TRBJ1-6; TRBD1 is a possible D gene (6 bases). The CDR3 has 15 amino acids. Between the trimmed V and J ends, which lost 0 bases and 7 bases, there was a span of 11 bases. CDR1 and CDR2 (germline): SGHRS, YFSETQ. The CDR3 sequence is CASSLAGQWNSPLHF. The CDR3 DNA reads as TGCGCCAGCAGCTTGGCCGGACAGTGGAATTCACCCCTCCACTTT.

The chain couples TRBV25-1 to TRBJ1-2; D unresolved. The germline V gene has CDR1 MGHDK and CDR2 SYGVNS. With 6 bases removed from V and 5 bases from J, the gap between germline ends came to 7 bases. The CDR3 has 11 amino acids. The CDR3 loop is CASRLGYGYTF. For the CDR3, the DNA is TGTGCCAGCAGGCTCGGGTATGGCTACACCTTC.

The chain employs TRBV4-1 and TRBJ1-6, with D possibly matching TRBD1 (5 bases). CDR1 MGHRA and CDR2 YSYEKL come from the germline V gene. Between the trimmed V and J ends, which lost 4 bases and 16 bases, there was a span of 14 bases. This CDR3 comprises 12 residues. The chain's CDR3 is CASSLDGDQLHF. The CDR3, as DNA: TGCGCCAGCAGCCTCGACGGGGACCAGCTCCACTTT.

This clonotype was detected a few times. The chain employs TRBV4-2 and TRBJ2-3; D ambiguous. The germline V gene has CDR1 LGHNA and CDR2 YNFKEQ. This CDR3 is built from 10 residues. The germline V and J ends were trimmed by 11 bases and 3 bases, with 6 bases remaining between them. The DNA of the CDR3 is TGTGCCTCCAGGACAGATACGCAGTATTTT. Its translation: CASRTDTQYF.

This clonotype was observed a handful of times. The chain combines TRBV12-3 or TRBV12-4 with TRBJ1-1, with D perhaps matching TRBD1 (5 bases). The CDR3 totals 13 residues. V was trimmed by 6 bases and J by 3 bases, leaving 11 bases between them. In nucleotides, the CDR3 is TGTGCCAGCAGATCCAGGGTATACACTGAAGCTTTCTTT. Its protein is CASRSRVYTEAFF.

The table lists this clonotype with a few counts. The CDR3: CASSPQGGGHEQYV. The CDR3 region has the DNA TGTGCCAGCTCACCACAGGGGGGAGGCCACGAGCAGTACGTC. The chain is built from TRBV18 and TRBJ2-7; D may correspond to TRBD1 or TRBD2 (6 bases each). The germline V and J ends were trimmed by 1 base and 5 bases, with 12 bases remaining between them. Germline-derived CDR1 and CDR2 are KGHSH and LQKENI. The CDR3 has 14 residues.

CDR3 nucleotide sequence: TGTGCCACCAGTGCCAACTCGGGGGGGAGCGGCCCTTACAATGAGCAGTTCTTC. It translates to CATSANSGGSGPYNEQFF. V usage is TRBV24-1 and J usage is TRBJ2-1, with TRBD2 identical over 8 bases. The germline gives CDR1 KGHDR, CDR2 SFDVKD. V was clipped by 5 bases and J by 4 bases; unmatched bases: 15. The CDR3 has 18 residues.

In this sample, this clonotype turned up a few times. The CDR3 sequence: CASTLFTGGVADTQYF. The CDR3 nucleotides read TGTGCCAGCACCCTTTTCACAGGGGGCGTCGCAGATACGCAGTATTTT. This chain uses TRBV27 with TRBJ2-3, with 9 bases that match TRBD1. This CDR3 is 16 amino acids long. Germline loops: CDR1 MNHEY, CDR2 SMNVEV (reference sequence). J was trimmed by 4 bases and V by 7 bases; bases with no gene match: 12.

V gene TRBV6-6 combines with J gene TRBJ2-7; D might be TRBD1 or TRBD2, each matching 5 bases. From germline, CDR1 is MNHNY and CDR2 SVGAGI (reference sequence). V was clipped by 2 bases and J by 5 bases, with 10 bases between them. CDR3 size: 13 residues. As DNA, the CDR3 is TGTGCCAGCAGTTACGCAGGGACGGACGAGCAGTACTTC. Translation: CASSYAGTDEQYF.

Comment on this clonotype: At one end, the junction sequence differs from germline, possibly due to a read error. The rearrangement joins TRBV20-1 to TRBJ1-2, with D possibly matching TRBD1 (5 bases). Per germline, CDR1 DFQATT and CDR2 SNEGSKA (reference sequence). This CDR3 region has 13 residues. The CDR3 spells CSARDNRDYGYTF. The CDR3 region has the DNA TGCAGTGCTAGAGACAATCGGGACTATGGCTACACTTTC.

The chain employs TRBV20-1 and TRBJ1-5; D uncertain. The CDR3 is made up of 14 amino acids. The V end was cut by 2 bases, the J end by 0 bases, with 8 bases between. Germline V gene lookup returns CDR1 DFQATT and CDR2 SNEGSKA (reference sequence). The CDR3 bases are TGCAGTGCTAGAAAAGTCAATAGCAATCAGCCCCAGCATTTT. The encoded protein is CSARKVNSNQPQHF.

The sample holds a few counts of this clonotype. The chain has TRBV14 and TRBJ2-7; D might be TRBD2 (5 bases). The CDR3 has 13 residues. V was trimmed by 1 base and J by 7 bases, leaving 11 bases between them. CDR1 is SGHDN and CDR2 is FVKESK in the germline V gene. The CDR3 is CASSQALRDEQYV. The CDR3 nucleotides are TGTGCCAGCAGCCAAGCCCTTCGGGATGAGCAGTACGTC.

This clonotype has a handful of counts. The rearrangement uses TRBV5-1 and TRBJ2-5; TRBD2 matches at 7 bases. Per germline, CDR1 SGHRS and CDR2 YFSETQ. The ends lost 3 bases at V and 4 bases at J; junction bases unmatched: 6. The CDR3 is made up of 14 amino acids. The CDR3, as DNA: TGCGCCAGCAGCTCAGCGGGGAATCGAGAGACCCAGTACTTC. Translated: CASSSAGNRETQYF.

This clonotype was observed a few times. The chain recombines TRBV4-1 with TRBJ1-5, with D maybe TRBD1 (6 bases). Between the trimmed V and J ends, which lost 4 bases and 4 bases, there was a span of 14 bases. Looked up from germline, CDR1 is MGHRA and CDR2 is YSYEKL. The CDR3 has 15 amino acids. CDR3: CASSPRGDGNQPQHF. The CDR3 nucleotides read TGCGCCAGCAGCCCTAGGGGGGACGGGAATCAGCCCCAGCATTTT.

This clonotype was recorded at least ten times. This chain links TRBV6-5 with TRBJ1-6, with TRBD1 matching 9 bases. The germline V gene has CDR1 MNHEY and CDR2 SVGAGI. This CDR3 has 13 residues. V lost 6 bases to trimming and J lost 10 bases; unmatched junction nucleotides: 4. CDR3 in amino acids: CASRRTGESPLHF. Written as DNA, the CDR3 is TGTGCCAGCAGGAGGACAGGGGAATCACCCCTCCACTTT.

This clonotype showed up just a few times. The chain is built from TRBV12-5 and TRBJ2-5, with a possible D match to TRBD1 (5 bases). CDR1 LGHNT and CDR2 FRNRAP come from the germline V gene. The V end lost 2 bases, the J end lost 0 bases, and 19 bases lay between the germline ends. The CDR3 loop spans 18 amino acids. The CDR3 DNA reads as TGTGCTAGTGGTTTGCCCACCCCCAGGGCTCGGGACCAAGAGACCCAGTACTTC. This codes for CASGLPTPRARDQETQYF.

This clonotype turned up a few times. The chain couples TRBV20-1 to TRBJ2-7, with 10 nucleotides matching TRBD1. The V segment lost 4 bases and the J segment 4 bases; nucleotides outside the gene matches: 7. This CDR3 spans 14 amino acids. Per the germline V gene, CDR1 is DFQATT and CDR2 is SNEGSKA (reference sequence). As DNA, the CDR3 is TGCAGTGCTACCCCTCGGACAGGGGGGTACGAGCAGTACTTC. It encodes CSATPRTGGYEQYF.

A few counts support this clonotype. V usage is TRBV7-2 and J usage is TRBJ1-1; D is unclear. From germline, CDR1 is SGHTA and CDR2 FQGNSA. This CDR3 comprises 15 residues. V dropped 1 base and J dropped 5 bases, with 14 bases sitting between them. This CDR3 is CASSLEMVYVTEAFF. The CDR3 bases are TGTGCCAGCAGCTTAGAGATGGTGTATGTGACTGAAGCTTTCTTT.

This clonotype was picked up a small number of times. The chain uses TRBV5-1 and TRBJ1-5, with D hard to call. The CDR3 consists of 14 residues. The V end was cut by 0 bases, the J end by 7 bases, with 11 bases between. Germline CDR1 is SGHRS and CDR2 is YFSETQ. In nucleotides, the CDR3 is TGCGCCAGCAGCTTGGGAAGTCCTGGACAGCCCCAGCATTTT. Translated, it gives CASSLGSPGQPQHF.

This clonotype was found a few times. This chain joins TRBV6-6 and TRBJ2-7, with D unclear. CDR1 is MNHNY, CDR2 SVGAGI, per germline (reference sequence). The CDR3 has 12 amino acids. The V end was cut by 8 bases, the J end by 6 bases, with 14 bases between. The CDR3 loop is CASSAGPIEQYF. The CDR3 DNA follows: TGTGCCAGCTCCGCCGGACCGATCGAGCAGTACTTC.

The chain recombines TRBV5-1 with TRBJ2-1; no clear D. The CDR3 runs 15 residues. The germline V and J ends were trimmed by 2 bases and 2 bases, with 11 bases remaining between them. CDR1 SGHRS and CDR2 YFSETQ come from the germline V gene. CDR3 nucleotides: TGCGCCAGCAGCTTTTATTCCTATCCCTACAATGAGCAGTTCTTC. Translation gives CASSFYSYPYNEQFF.

This clonotype came up a few times. The chain carries TRBV11-2 and TRBJ1-1; D remains ambiguous. CDR1 is SGHAT, CDR2 FQNNGV, per germline. The CDR3 is made up of 12 amino acids. Deletions cut 6 bases from V and 0 bases from J, with 5 bases between. In DNA form, the CDR3 reads TGTGCCAGCAGGCAAATGAACACTGAAGCTTTCTTT. This gives the protein CASRQMNTEAFF.